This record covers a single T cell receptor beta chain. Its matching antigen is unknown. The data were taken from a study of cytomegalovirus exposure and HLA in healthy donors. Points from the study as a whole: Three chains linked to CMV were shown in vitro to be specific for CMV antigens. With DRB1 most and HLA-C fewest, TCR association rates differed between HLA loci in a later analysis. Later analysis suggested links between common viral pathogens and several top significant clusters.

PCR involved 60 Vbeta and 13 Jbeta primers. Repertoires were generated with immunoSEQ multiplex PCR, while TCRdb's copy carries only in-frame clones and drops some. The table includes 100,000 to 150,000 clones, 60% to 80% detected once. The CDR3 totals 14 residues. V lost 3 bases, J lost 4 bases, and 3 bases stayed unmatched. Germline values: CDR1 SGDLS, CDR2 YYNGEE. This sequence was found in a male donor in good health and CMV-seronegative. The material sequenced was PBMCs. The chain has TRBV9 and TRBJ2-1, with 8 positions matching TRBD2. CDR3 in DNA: TGTGCCAGCAGCGGGACTAGCCTTTACAATGAGCAGTTCTTC. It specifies CASSGTSLYNEQFF. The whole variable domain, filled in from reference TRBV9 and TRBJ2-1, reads DSGVTQTPKHLITATGQRVTLRCSPRSGDLSVYWYQQSLDQGLQFLIQYYNGEERAKGNILERFSAQQFPDLHSELNLSSLELGDSALYFCASSGTSLYNEQFFGPGTRLTVL.